These 22 T cell receptor beta chains originate from one sample sequenced in a study of shared clonotypes between healthy human individuals. Here immunoSEQ multiplex PCR was the method, and the copy in TCRdb shows in-frame clones only, minus some. The top ten clones hold roughly 1.2% of a sample with some 1.5 million clones, around 97% of them seen once. Source material: naive CD4+ T cells sorted from blood. Subset: CD45RA+ positively selected. The receptor source for this set is a man aged 25 to 40 in good health.

Points on this clone: The same CDR3 also results from other DNA sequences found in this sample. V is TRBV5-1 and J is TRBJ2-3; 9 bases map to TRBD2. V shed 0 bases, J shed 3 bases, and the junction held 2 bases outside the gene matches. The CDR3 runs 15 residues. The germline CDR1 and CDR2 sequences are SGHRS and YFSETQ. Written as DNA, the CDR3 is TGCGCCAGCAGCTTGGTTAGCGGGAGTACAGATACGCAGTATTTT. This gives the protein CASSLVSGSTDTQYF. The full variable domain, in which reference TRBV5-1 and TRBJ2-3 provide the parts outside the CDR3, is KAGVTQTPRYLIKTRGQQVTLSCSPISGHRSVSWYQQTPGQGLQFLFEYFSETQRNKGNFPGRFSGRQFSNSRSEMNVSTLELGDSALYLCASSLVSGSTDTQYFGPGTRLTVL.

The J gene is TRBJ2-6, the V gene TRBV5-1; 8 nucleotides align to TRBD2. V lost 1 base, J lost 0 bases, and 6 bases stayed unmatched. The germline V gene encodes CDR1 SGHRS and CDR2 YFSETQ. The CDR3 loop spans 18 amino acids. The CDR3 is CASSLFSGTNSGANVLTF. CDR3 sequence (DNA): TGCGCCAGCAGCTTGTTTAGCGGGACCAACTCTGGGGCCAACGTCCTGACTTTC.

The V gene is TRBV6-6, the J gene TRBJ1-5, with TRBD1 as a possible D gene (6 bases). The V end lost 5 bases, the J end lost 7 bases, and 18 bases lay between the germline ends. Germline V gives CDR1 MNHNY, CDR2 SVGAGI (reference sequence). The CDR3 loop spans 15 amino acids. For the CDR3, the DNA is TGTGCCAGCAGTCCCCCTGCAGGGGAGGAACAGCCCCAGCATTTT. Amino acids: CASSPPAGEEQPQHF.

The chain couples TRBV5-5 to TRBJ1-5; 7 bases are a match to TRBD1. The germline CDR1 and CDR2 sequences are SGHKS and YYEKEE (reference sequence). This CDR3 region has 15 residues. The V segment lost 4 bases and the J segment 0 bases; nucleotides outside the gene matches: 4. The CDR3 DNA is TGTGCCAGCAGCCGGGACAGAATTAGCAATCAGCCCCAGCATTTT. It yields the protein CASSRDRISNQPQHF. Together with reference TRBV5-5 and TRBJ1-5, the CDR3 gives the full variable domain: DAGVTQSPTHLIKTRGQQVTLRCSPISGHKSVSWYQQVLGQGPQFIFQYYEKEERGRGNFPDRFSARQFPNYSSELNVNALLLGDSALYLCASSRDRISNQPQHFGDGTRLSIL.

In this sample, this clone turned up a few times. The chain combines TRBV29-1 with TRBJ2-3; 10 positions match TRBD2. This CDR3 contains 12 residues. With V trimmed by 6 bases and J by 3 bases, 0 bases remained unmatched. CDR1 is SQVTM and CDR2 is ANQGSEA in the germline V gene. CDR3 protein: CSVTSGTDTQYF. The CDR3 coding sequence is TGCAGCGTGACTAGCGGGACAGATACGCAGTATTTT.

This chain joins TRBV6-5 and TRBJ2-1; the match to TRBD2 covers 10 bases. Germline values: CDR1 MNHEY, CDR2 SVGAGI. V trimming: 4 bases; J trimming: 4 bases; junction bases outside the gene matches: 4. This CDR3 is 15 amino acids long. The DNA for the CDR3 is TGTGCCAGCAGTTTACTAGCGGGATATTACAATGAGCAGTTCTTC. Encoded protein: CASSLLAGYYNEQFF.

V is TRBV19 and J is TRBJ2-1, with D possibly being TRBD1 or TRBD2 (5 bases each). Germline-derived CDR1 and CDR2 are LNHDA and SQIVND (reference sequence). This CDR3 comprises 17 residues. Between the trimmed V and J ends, which lost 1 base and 2 bases, there was a span of 15 bases. The CDR3 protein is CASSIALGRNTYNEQFF. The CDR3 coding sequence is TGTGCCAGTAGTATAGCCCTGGGACGGAATACCTACAATGAGCAGTTCTTC.

In its sample, this clone was seen once. The genes are TRBV2 and TRBJ2-1; 8 nucleotides agree with TRBD2. This CDR3 has 17 amino acids. The germline gives CDR1 SNHLY, CDR2 FYNNEI. V dropped 6 bases and J dropped 1; count of bases not matched to a gene: 11. CDR3 in amino acids: CASRESLAGYSYNEQFF. CDR3 nucleotides: TGTGCCAGCAGGGAGTCATTAGCGGGATATTCCTACAATGAGCAGTTCTTC.

The genes are TRBV7-2 and TRBJ2-7; D might be TRBD2 (7 bases). The germline V gene has CDR1 SGHTA and CDR2 FQGNSA. The CDR3 consists of 13 residues. Deletions cut 5 bases from V and 7 bases from J, with 15 bases between. CDR3 nucleotide sequence: TGTGCCAGCAGCCGGGGGCGGGGGCGAGAGCAGTACTTC. Translation: CASSRGRGREQYF.

V gene TRBV29-1 combines with J gene TRBJ2-7; TRBD1 matches at 7 bases. V was clipped by 4 bases and J by 6 bases; unmatched bases: 3. Germline V gene data show CDR1 as SQVTM and CDR2 as ANQGSEA. The CDR3 contains 11 residues. The CDR3 nucleotides read TGCAGCGTTGGTACAGGGGTCGAGCAGTACTTC. This gives the protein CSVGTGVEQYF.

This clone was found once. The chain recombines TRBV7-9 with TRBJ2-2, with 13 bases aligning to TRBD2. V was clipped by 5 bases and J by 6 bases; unmatched bases: 6. This CDR3 has 16 amino acids. From germline, CDR1 is SEHNR and CDR2 FQNEAQ (reference sequence). CDR3 sequence reads: CASSPGLAGVSGELFF. CDR3 DNA: TGTGCCAGCAGCCCAGGACTAGCGGGAGTGTCCGGGGAGCTGTTTTTT.

V is TRBV5-1 and J is TRBJ2-6; D gene unclear. V lost 0 bases, J lost 1 base, and 5 bases lay in between. Germline V gene data show CDR1 as SGHRS and CDR2 as YFSETQ. The CDR3 totals 15 residues. The CDR3 loop reads CASSLETSGANVLTF. CDR3 coding DNA: TGCGCCAGCAGCTTGGAAACGTCTGGGGCCAACGTCCTGACTTTC.

This clone has a single count. This rearrangement joins TRBV18 to TRBJ1-1, with D possibly being TRBD1 (5 bases). CDR3 length: 15 residues. Germline V gene sequence: CDR1 KGHSH, CDR2 LQKENI. V lost 6 bases and J lost 4, with 18 bases in between. CDR3 region: CASSSFGSGATEAFF. CDR3 sequence (DNA): TGTGCCAGCTCCTCGTTTGGCAGCGGGGCCACTGAAGCTTTCTTT.

This rearrangement joins TRBV2 to TRBJ2-6; D not resolved. V dropped 7 bases and J dropped 0 bases, with 7 bases sitting between them. The length of the CDR3 is 14 residues. Germline loops: CDR1 SNHLY, CDR2 FYNNEI. The chain's CDR3 is CASTINSGANVLTF. In DNA, the CDR3 is TGTGCCAGCACCATTAACTCTGGGGCCAACGTCCTGACTTTC.

V is TRBV7-9 and J is TRBJ1-2; TRBD1 matches 7 bases. In germline, CDR1 is SEHNR, CDR2 FQNEAQ (reference sequence). This CDR3 has 12 amino acids. The ends lost 8 bases at V and 8 bases at J; junction bases unmatched: 8. CDR3 bases: TGTGCCAGCGTTAAGGGGGCAGAGGGCTACACCTTC. This translates into CASVKGAEGYTF.

The V call is TRBV28, the J call TRBJ2-5, with D perhaps assigned TRBD1 or TRBD2 (5 bases each). Germline assignment: CDR1 MDHEN and CDR2 SYDVKM. CDR3 length equals 17 residues. V was trimmed by 7 bases and J by 4 bases, leaving 25 bases between them. The CDR3 nucleotides read TGTGCCAGCACATACGGGGCGGCTAGACTGTGGGGAGAGACCCAGTACTTC. Protein product: CASTYGAARLWGETQYF.

This clone was recorded once. The chain links TRBV5-4 to TRBJ2-3; 8 bases line up with TRBD1. V was pared by 6 bases and J by 0 bases, with 6 bases of the junction left unmatched. The CDR3 is 15 amino acids. The germline gives CDR1 SGHNT, CDR2 YYREEE (reference sequence). The CDR3 here is CASTSGGPSTDTQYF. As DNA, the CDR3 is TGTGCCAGCACCTCAGGGGGCCCTAGCACAGATACGCAGTATTTT.

Regarding this clone: Other DNA sequences of this sample code for an identical CDR3. This CDR3 is CASSVEPSSYNEQFF. In nucleotides, the CDR3 is TGTGCCAGCAGCGTAGAGCCTAGCTCCTACAATGAGCAGTTCTTC. This chain joins TRBV9 and TRBJ2-1, with D hard to call. The CDR3 extends over 15 amino acids. Germline loops: CDR1 SGDLS, CDR2 YYNGEE. V lost 0 bases and J lost 0, with 7 bases in between.

The chain is built from TRBV27 and TRBJ2-7; D possibly corresponds to TRBD1 (5 bases). Germline-derived CDR1 and CDR2 are MNHEY and SMNVEV (reference sequence). The length of the CDR3 is 13 residues. Trimming shortened V by 2 bases and J by 7 bases, and 12 bases separated the two germline ends. The CDR3 loop is CASSLRDSQEQYF. The CDR3 DNA sequence: TGTGCCAGCAGTTTACGTGACAGTCAAGAGCAGTACTTC.

The V call is TRBV18, the J call TRBJ2-5; 7 positions match TRBD2. V lost 4 bases to trimming and J lost 1 base; unmatched junction nucleotides: 9. The germline CDR1 and CDR2 sequences are KGHSH and LQKENI. This CDR3 contains 16 residues. The CDR3 loop is CASSQFAGAGQETQYF. CDR3 coding DNA: TGTGCCAGCTCACAGTTTGCGGGAGCGGGCCAAGAGACCCAGTACTTC. The full variable domain, rest sourced from reference TRBV18 and TRBJ2-5, is NAGVMQNPRHLVRRRGQEARLRCSPMKGHSHVYWYRQLPEEGLKFMVYLQKENIIDESGMPKERFSAEFPKEGPSILRIQQVVRGDSAAYFCASSQFAGAGQETQYFGPGTRLLVL.

The chain couples TRBV4-3 to TRBJ1-2; D is possibly TRBD1 (6 bases). Germline V gene sequence: CDR1 LGHNA, CDR2 YSLEER. Trimming took off 3 bases at V and 3 bases at J, with 20 bases between the two ends. The CDR3 is 17 residues long. The CDR3 reads CASSQDGTTYRDYGYTF. For the CDR3, the DNA is TGCGCCAGCAGCCAGGATGGGACAACATATCGAGACTATGGCTACACCTTC.

The chain joins TRBV6-6 to TRBJ2-1, with no clear D. Germline V gene data show CDR1 as MNHNY and CDR2 as SVGAGI (reference sequence). The CDR3 covers 10 residues. Trimming took off 6 bases at V and 6 bases at J, with 3 bases between the two ends. The CDR3 here is CASRGNEQFF. DNA of the CDR3: TGTGCCAGCAGGGGCAATGAGCAGTTCTTC.